This TCR beta chain was recovered during a study of blood T cells in healthy people across ages. Sample-barcoded 5' priming and a J-beta primer mix drove a second PCR of roughly 7 to 11 cycles. One entry per CDR3 protein, called by TCRdb with MiXCR from the 5' RACE reads. Of roughly 1.9 million distinct CDR3 sequences in the sample, roughly 43% are singletons; the top ten hold under 25%. Sequencing was performed on blood. The receptor was derived from a human donor in good health.

CDR3 protein: CSVEGTGGMNTEAFF. The CDR3 DNA reads TGCAGCGTTGAAGGGACAGGGGGCATGAACACTGAAGCTTTCTTT. V is TRBV29-1 and J is TRBJ1-1, with TRBD1 matching over 11 bases. Germline-derived CDR1 and CDR2 are SQVTM and ANQGSEA. The junction had 1 base not matched to a gene; V was cut back by 1 base and J by 0 bases. The CDR3 has 15 residues.